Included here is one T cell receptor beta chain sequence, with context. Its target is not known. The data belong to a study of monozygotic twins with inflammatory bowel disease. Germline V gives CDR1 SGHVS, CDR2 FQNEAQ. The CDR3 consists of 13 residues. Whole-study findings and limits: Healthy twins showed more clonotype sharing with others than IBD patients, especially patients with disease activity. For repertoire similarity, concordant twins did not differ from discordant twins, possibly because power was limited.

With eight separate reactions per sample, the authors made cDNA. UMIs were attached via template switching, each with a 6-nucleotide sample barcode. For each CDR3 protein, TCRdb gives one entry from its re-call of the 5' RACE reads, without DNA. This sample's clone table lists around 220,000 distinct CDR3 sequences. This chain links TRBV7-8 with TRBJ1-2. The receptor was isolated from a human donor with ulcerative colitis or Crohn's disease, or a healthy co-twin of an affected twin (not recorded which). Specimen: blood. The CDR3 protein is CTSSPLPGHGYTF.